This TCR beta chain was recovered during a study of blood T cell repertoires in COVID-19. Study-wide background: Whether acute or convalescent, the COVID-19 samples came from the United States, Italy and Spain. PBMCs, B-cell-depleted T cells, or T cells were the source of the cDNA or gDNA that made up the material.

Enrolled through a virtual design, the participants were between roughly 18 and 95 years of age and came from about two dozen US areas. The repertoire was sequenced with immunoSEQ multiplex PCR; TCRdb's copy has only in-frame clones and lacks some. There are 300,000 to 500,000 clones in the sample; roughly 87% occur only once, and around 2.1% lies in the top ten. J lost 4 bases, V lost 0 bases, and 7 bases had no gene match. Germline V gene lookup returns CDR1 SGHAT and CDR2 FQNNGV. The CDR3 is made up of 16 amino acids. The chain joins TRBV11-2 to TRBJ1-2; 8 nucleotides line up with TRBD1. This sequence originates from a woman in her 40s with acute COVID-19. Sequenced material: PBMCs or T cells enriched from blood (not recorded which). The CDR3 here is CASSLDQGAHIYGYTF. DNA of the CDR3: TGTGCCAGCAGCTTAGATCAGGGGGCGCATATCTATGGCTACACCTTC.